This TCR beta chain was sequenced in a study of OX40 agonist ivuxolimab in advanced cancers. Overall study: Two cutaneous melanoma patients and one hepatocellular carcinoma patient, three in all, had partial responses. Study observations and caveats: Within 6 weeks, CD4+ and CD8+ blood T cells expanded clonally at 0.1 to 3.0 mg/kg.

Turning to this clone: The antigen is not known.

Sequencing used immunoSEQ multiplex PCR; TCRdb keeps in-frame clones, though not all of them. The table shows over 65,000 clones, with about 90% occurring only once. This CDR3 is 14 amino acids long. The rearrangement links TRBV21-1 to TRBJ2-1; TRBD1 is the table's D call, not checked against the DNA. TRBV21-1 is classified as a pseudogene. This material consisted of CD4+ or CD8+ T cells sorted from blood, taken in a trial of the OX40 agonist ivuxolimab. The source of this sequence is an adult with an advanced solid tumor such as melanoma, head and neck, liver or kidney cancer. This chain's CDR3 is CASSLSRDNNEQFF. For the CDR3, the DNA is TGTGCCAGCAGCCTAAGCCGGGACAACAATGAGCAGTTCTTC.